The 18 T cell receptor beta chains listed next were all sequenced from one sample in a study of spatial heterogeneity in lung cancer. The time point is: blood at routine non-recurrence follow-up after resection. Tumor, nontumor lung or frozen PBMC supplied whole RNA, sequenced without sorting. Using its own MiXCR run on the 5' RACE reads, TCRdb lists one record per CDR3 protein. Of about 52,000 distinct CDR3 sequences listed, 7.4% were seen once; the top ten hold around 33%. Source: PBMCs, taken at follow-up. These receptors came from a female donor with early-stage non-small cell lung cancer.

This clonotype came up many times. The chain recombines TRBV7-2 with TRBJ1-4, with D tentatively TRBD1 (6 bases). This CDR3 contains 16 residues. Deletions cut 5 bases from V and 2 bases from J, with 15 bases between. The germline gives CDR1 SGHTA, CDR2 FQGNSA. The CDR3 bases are TGTGCCAGCAGCCTAAACAGGGCACAGACTAATGAAAAACTGTTTTTT. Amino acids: CASSLNRAQTNEKLFF.

DNA of the CDR3: TGTGCCAGCAGCTTACTCTGGACTAGCGGGGGGCGACCGTACGAGCAGTACTTC. As protein: CASSLLWTSGGRPYEQYF. The rearrangement joins TRBV7-2 to TRBJ2-7, with TRBD2 identical over 14 bases. In germline, CDR1 is SGHTA, CDR2 FQGNSA. This CDR3 has 18 amino acids. The junction had 10 bases not matched to a gene; V was cut back by 2 bases and J by 4 bases.

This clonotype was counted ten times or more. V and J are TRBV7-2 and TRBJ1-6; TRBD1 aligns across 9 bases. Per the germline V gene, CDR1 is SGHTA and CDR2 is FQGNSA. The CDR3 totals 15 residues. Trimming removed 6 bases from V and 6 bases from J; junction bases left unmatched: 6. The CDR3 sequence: CASSTRQGGNSPLHF. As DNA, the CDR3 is TGTGCCAGCAGTACTCGACAGGGGGGTAATTCACCCCTCCACTTT.

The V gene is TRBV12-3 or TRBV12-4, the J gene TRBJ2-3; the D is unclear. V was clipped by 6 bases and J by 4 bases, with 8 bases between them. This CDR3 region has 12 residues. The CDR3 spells CASSQPADTQYF. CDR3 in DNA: TGTGCCAGCAGCCAACCGGCAGATACGCAGTATTTT.

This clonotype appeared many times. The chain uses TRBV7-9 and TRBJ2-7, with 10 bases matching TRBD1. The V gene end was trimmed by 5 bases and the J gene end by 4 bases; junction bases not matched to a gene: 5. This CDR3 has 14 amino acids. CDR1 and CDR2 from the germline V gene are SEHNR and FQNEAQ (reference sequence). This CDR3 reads CASSRGQGVYEQYF. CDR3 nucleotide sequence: TGTGCCAGCAGCCGCGGACAGGGGGTTTACGAGCAGTACTTC.

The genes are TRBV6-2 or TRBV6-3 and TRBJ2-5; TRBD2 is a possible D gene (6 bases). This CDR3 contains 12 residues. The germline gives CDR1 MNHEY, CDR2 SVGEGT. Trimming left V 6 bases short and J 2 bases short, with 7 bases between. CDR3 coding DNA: TGTGCCAGCAGGGGGGGTCAAGAGACCCAGTACTTC. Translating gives CASRGGQETQYF.

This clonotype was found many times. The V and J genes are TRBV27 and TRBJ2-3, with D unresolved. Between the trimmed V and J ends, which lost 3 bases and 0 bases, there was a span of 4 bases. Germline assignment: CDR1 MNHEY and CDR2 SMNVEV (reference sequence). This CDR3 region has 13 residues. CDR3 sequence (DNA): TGTGCCAGCAGTTTTGCTAGCACAGATACGCAGTATTTT. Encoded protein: CASSFASTDTQYF.

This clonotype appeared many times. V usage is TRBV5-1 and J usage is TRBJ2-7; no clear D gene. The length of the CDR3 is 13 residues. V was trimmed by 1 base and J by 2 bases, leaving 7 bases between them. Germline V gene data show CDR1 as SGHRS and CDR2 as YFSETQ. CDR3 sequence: CASSLTATYEQYF. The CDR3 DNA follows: TGCGCCAGCAGCTTGACAGCTACCTACGAGCAGTACTTC.

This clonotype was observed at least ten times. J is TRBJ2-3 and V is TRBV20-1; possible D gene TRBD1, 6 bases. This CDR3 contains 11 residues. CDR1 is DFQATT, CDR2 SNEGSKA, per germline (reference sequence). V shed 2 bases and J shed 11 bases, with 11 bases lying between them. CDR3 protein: CSARMDRKQYF. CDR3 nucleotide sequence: TGCAGTGCTAGAATGGACAGAAAGCAGTATTTT.

CDR3: CASSSQRLDTQYF. As DNA, the CDR3 is TGTGCCAGCAGCTCCCAACGGTTGGATACGCAGTATTTT. This rearrangement joins TRBV11-1 to TRBJ2-3; no clear D. Per the germline V gene, CDR1 is SGHAT and CDR2 is FQDESV (reference sequence). CDR3 length: 13 amino acids. Trimming pared 4 bases from V and 6 bases from J, leaving 11 bases between.

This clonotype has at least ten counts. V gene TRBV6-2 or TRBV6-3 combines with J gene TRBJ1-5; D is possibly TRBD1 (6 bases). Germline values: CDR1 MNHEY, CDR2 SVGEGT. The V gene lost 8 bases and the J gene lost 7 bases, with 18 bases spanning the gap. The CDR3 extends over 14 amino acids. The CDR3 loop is CASSRDTRGQPQHF. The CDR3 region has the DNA TGTGCCAGCTCACGGGACACGCGAGGGCAGCCCCAGCATTTT.

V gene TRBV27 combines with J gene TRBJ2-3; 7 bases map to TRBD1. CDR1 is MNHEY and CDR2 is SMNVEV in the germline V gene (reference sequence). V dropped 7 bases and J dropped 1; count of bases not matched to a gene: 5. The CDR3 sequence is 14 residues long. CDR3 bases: TGTGCCAGCACCAACAGGGGAGGCACAGATACGCAGTATTTT. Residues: CASTNRGGTDTQYF.

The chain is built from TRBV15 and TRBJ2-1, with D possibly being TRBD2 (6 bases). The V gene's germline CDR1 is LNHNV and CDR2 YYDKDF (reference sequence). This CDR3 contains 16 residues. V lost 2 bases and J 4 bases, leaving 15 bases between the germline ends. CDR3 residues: CATSRQTGTSYNEQFF. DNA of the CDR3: TGTGCCACCAGCAGACAAACCGGGACTTCATACAATGAGCAGTTCTTC.

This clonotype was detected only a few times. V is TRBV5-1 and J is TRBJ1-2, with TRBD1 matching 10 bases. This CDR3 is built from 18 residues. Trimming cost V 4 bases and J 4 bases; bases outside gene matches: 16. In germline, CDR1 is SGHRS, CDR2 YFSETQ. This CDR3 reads CASSVDRGLIRAAYGYTF. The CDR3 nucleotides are TGCGCCAGCAGCGTCGACAGGGGGCTCATTAGAGCCGCCTATGGCTACACCTTC.

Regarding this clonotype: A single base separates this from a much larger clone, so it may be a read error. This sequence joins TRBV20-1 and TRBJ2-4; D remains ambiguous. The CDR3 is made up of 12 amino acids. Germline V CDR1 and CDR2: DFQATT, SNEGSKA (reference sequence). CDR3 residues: CSASGRYSIQNF. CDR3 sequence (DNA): TGCAGTGCTTCTGGACGCTACAGCATTCAGAACTTC.

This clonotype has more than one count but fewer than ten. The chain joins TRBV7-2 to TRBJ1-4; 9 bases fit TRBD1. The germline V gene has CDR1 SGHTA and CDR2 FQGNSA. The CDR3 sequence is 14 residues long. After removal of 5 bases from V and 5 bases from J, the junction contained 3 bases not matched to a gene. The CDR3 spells CASSVTGGNEKLFF. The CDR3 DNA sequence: TGTGCCAGCAGCGTCACAGGGGGCAATGAAAAACTGTTTTTT.

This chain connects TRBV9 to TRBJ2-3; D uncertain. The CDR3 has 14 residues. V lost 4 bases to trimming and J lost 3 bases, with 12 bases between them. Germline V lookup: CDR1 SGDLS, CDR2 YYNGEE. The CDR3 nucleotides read TGTGCCAGCAGCCCGGCGAAGGAGACAGATACGCAGTATTTT. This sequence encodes CASSPAKETDTQYF. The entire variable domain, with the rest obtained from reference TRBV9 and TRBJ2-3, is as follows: DSGVTQTPKHLITATGQRVTLRCSPRSGDLSVYWYQQSLDQGLQFLIQYYNGEERAKGNILERFSAQQFPDLHSELNLSSLELGDSALYFCASSPAKETDTQYFGPGTRLTVL.

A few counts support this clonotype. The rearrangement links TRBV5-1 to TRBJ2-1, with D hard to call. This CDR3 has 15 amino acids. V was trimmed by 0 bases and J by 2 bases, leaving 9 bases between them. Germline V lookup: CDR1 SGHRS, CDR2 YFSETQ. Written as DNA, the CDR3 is TGCGCCAGCAGCTTGGCAGGAGCTACCTACAATGAGCAGTTCTTC. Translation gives CASSLAGATYNEQFF.